The subject of this entry is one T cell receptor beta chain. Its antigen target is currently unknown. No much larger clone exists at a distance of one base, and base qualities are not known. V sheds 1 base and J sheds 4 bases, leaving 8 bases between their ends. Per the germline V gene (reference sequence), SGHKS is the CDR1 and YYEKEE is the CDR2. Reading from cysteine to phenylalanine, the CDR3 counts 13 amino acids. Just the 39-base CDR3 DNA is kept, in frame starting at base 1. The data are from a study of cytomegalovirus exposure and HLA in healthy donors (TCRdb year 2017). About the investigation overall: An earlier analysis of approximately 640 of the donors reported 250 to 350 Gb of sequence data and 100 million to 140 million unique TCR beta sequences from about 200 million T cells. About five DR-DQ haplotypes were handled as single units for association and clustering because linkage in the cohort was strong. Across about 370 genotyped donors of the cohort, an average of approximately 240,000 unique TCR beta nucleotide sequences per donor were sequenced, and roughly 18% of those sequences were non-productive. HLA typing included class I and class II loci at four-digit resolution. Around 320 gigabases of sequencing data and around 87 million unique TCR sequences were included in an early release covering 500 to 750 HLA-typed donors. All discovery cohort repertoires had been generated on a single sequencing platform. High-throughput TCR immunosequencing, statistical association of individual TCRs with disease status, and machine learning were combined to predict cytomegalovirus infection status. The study was designed to test whether signatures of past pathogen exposure could be identified by cataloging public T cell receptors. Of the roughly 400 genotyped donors, approximately 82% fell in the genetic ancestry cluster associated with self-reported Caucasian donors. An earlier analysis of approximately 580 of the donors used high-throughput TCR beta sequencing to judge whether each TCR beta V gene segment behaved as functional or pseudogenic. A separate validation cohort of over 95 different subjects was used in addition to the roughly 620-subject first cohort. A later genetic analysis took genome-wide SNP genotypes for about 65% of the roughly 670 donors and used that subset as a discovery cohort. Donor age, sex, ethnicity and CMV serostatus were compiled together with the repertoire data. The study profiled the T cell repertoires of more than 500 subjects by immunosequencing and related them to cytomegalovirus serostatus. Typing coverage differed by locus: A, B, C, DRB1 and DQB1 were typed in about 620-640 donors, DQA1 in roughly 510, DPA1 in some 570, and DPB1 in 450 to 480. To study patterns of TCR occurrence, a later analysis re-analyzed previously published TCR beta repertoires from around 700 donors and added high-resolution HLA genotyping. In the later analysis, no new phenotypic data were used to find candidate immune exposures; instead, reliance was placed on TCR beta sequences and their occurrence across donors. Overall results and qualifications from the work: Cytomegalovirus status was reported to be diagnosed by the classifier with high specificity and sensitivity in both the original and validation cohorts. According to a later analysis, parvovirus B19, influenza, CMV and Epstein-Barr virus appeared linked to several top co-occurrence clusters. Because HLA typing was unavailable for some donors at each locus, only the typed subset was used in association tests. In a later analysis, the rate of TCR association differed among HLA loci, with DRB1 alleles having the most associated TCRs and HLA-C alleles having the fewest. The study listed 150 to 200 TCR beta chains as associated with cytomegalovirus. Linkage disequilibrium might explain the correlated functional status among segregating V segments, but an unknown experimental factor could not be excluded. CMV serostatus was the only immune exposure information available for the cohort. Compared with equally common non-associated chains, HLA-associated TCR beta chains in a later analysis were more clonally expanded and had lower generation probabilities. Sequencing depth was assumed to be roughly uniform across donors in the presence/absence analyses, though that assumption may not hold. According to a later genetic analysis, donors in an Asian-associated ancestry cluster had fewer N-insertions in productive TCRs than the approximately 670-donor mean. In vitro tests confirmed that a few of the cytomegalovirus-associated TCR beta chains recognize cytomegalovirus antigens. When HLA alleles, especially DR and DQ, strongly co-occurred, attributing TCR associations to individual alleles was difficult. Broadly in line with IMGT annotations, most TCR beta V segments showed up in productive rearrangements about 87% or about 30% of the time in an earlier analysis of 587 of the donors. The authors suggested that the approach could potentially be extended to other disease states and immunological phenotypes. Because counts were too low, 15 to 20 rarely observed V segments, including chromosome 9 orphons, were left out of the earlier analysis of roughly 600 of the donors. The sequencing pipeline was judged likely to have produced a cluster of highly shared sequence variants as a technical artifact. A further reported finding was that TCR beta sequences accurately predicted the HLA-A and HLA-B alleles for most subjects in the first cohort. The 87-base-pair reads could not distinguish some IMGT-functional V segments, including TRBV6-2 and TRBV6-3, so those segments were excluded. In a later analysis, most CMV-associated TCR beta chains were found to appear HLA-restricted, with HLA associations seemingly driven largely by CMV exposure. An association between a missense DCLRE1C variant and V-gene and J-gene trimming of TCR beta chains was found in a later genetic analysis and replicated in an independent cohort. A later analysis associated roughly 17,000 TCR beta sequences with specific HLA alleles at a false discovery rate of 0.05. This cohort had only TCR beta chains sequenced, and the lack of alpha or paired-chain data limited which features could be detected. Most TCR sequences were observed very rarely across donors, whereas some public TCRs were present in many individuals.

The method behind the library was the immunoSEQ multiplex PCR assay. For the multiplex PCR, a mixture combining 60 forward primers for TCR Vbeta segments and 13 reverse primers for TCR Jbeta segments was used. The CDR3 region of rearranged TCR beta genes was amplified from genomic DNA by a multiplex PCR assay. Amplified TCR beta libraries were sequenced as 87-base-pair reads on the Illumina HiSeq System. On the study's bioinformatics: A later analysis counted tens of millions of unique TCR beta chains across the 500 to 850 repertoires, and 9 million to 14 million of these chains were shared by at least two donors. A nearest-neighbor algorithm error-corrected the raw reads and collapsed the reads into unique sequences, merging closely related sequences to remove PCR and sequencing errors. To assign V, D and J gene segments, CDR3 sequences were aligned to IMGT reference sequences. For a sequence to be retained, a match of at least six nucleotides to both a V gene segment and a J gene segment was required. A rearrangement was called productive if the CDR3 had no stop codons and remained in frame with V and J, and every other rearrangement was called non-productive. Following IMGT convention, CDR3 was defined as the stretch from the second conserved V-encoded cysteine to the conserved J-encoded phenylalanine. In an earlier analysis of around 540 of the donors, sequences lacking an unambiguous match to a single V gene segment were excluded. An earlier analysis of a few hundred of the donors called V segments functional above 56.7% productive rearrangements and segregating when the between-donor standard deviation exceeded 5%. To diagnose cytomegalovirus status from the catalog of TCR beta chain sequences, a statistical classification framework was built. In a later analysis, V and J genes were assigned by comparing TCR nucleotide sequences against IMGT/GENE-DB human TR gene sequences. In a later analysis, CDR3 sequences and most-parsimonious VDJ recombination scenarios were assigned using the TCRdist pipeline. In a later analysis, each TCR beta chain was defined by its CDR3 amino acid sequence together with its V-gene family, and reads without a unique V-gene family were excluded. As a way to deal with suspected cross-contamination and a sequencing artifact, a later analysis dropped roughly 600 nucleotide sequences that were highly shared and had low generation probability. For each public chain, a later analysis derived a clonal expansion index from normalized ranks of inferred template counts within each repertoire. In a later analysis, generation probabilities were computed using a VDJ recombination model fitted to out-of-frame rearrangements, and the results were checked against IGoR. A later analysis scored TCR-TCR, TCR-HLA and TCR-CMV co-occurrence with hypergeometric tests, applying a repertoire-size bias correction to TCR pairs. In a later analysis, false discovery rates were estimated by permuting HLA or CMV assignments 20 times. In a later analysis, co-occurring TCRs were grouped with DBSCAN, and TCRdist sequence similarity was added when clustering was performed within HLA-allele-positive subsets. For co-occurrence clustering, repertoires with fewer than 30,000 or more than 120,000 public chains were excluded, along with four to six repertoires with anomalous nucleotide sharing. TCRdb limited this immuneACCESS table to in-frame rearrangements with V and J called. A share of clones is missing; checked studies link under half to unresolved V genes, and the rest is unexplained. V and J calls and clone size follow that table, whereas D and trimming were derived from the DNA. This sample comprises around 150,000 clones, under 10% of them detected only once. 6.5% to 9% of the sample is held by the ten biggest clonotypes.

The cohort comprised around 700 healthy bone marrow donors. All cohort members were sampled while nominally healthy, although unrecorded immune exposures were likely present. The donor was CMV seropositive and was included in the group of 289 seropositive cohort members. A peripheral blood sample was provided by each donor, and peripheral blood mononuclear cells were used for TCR beta sequencing. Genomic DNA was extracted from the blood cell samples with the Qiagen DNeasy Blood Extraction Kit. The specimen was PBMCs. This clonotype was obtained from a middle-aged woman in good health and CMV-seropositive. This receptor chain uses TRBV5-5 and TRBJ1-1; the D gene is unclear. Here is the DNA: TGTGCCAGCAGCTTGCTCGGGTCCACTGAAGCTTTCTTT. Its translation is CASSLLGSTEAFF.